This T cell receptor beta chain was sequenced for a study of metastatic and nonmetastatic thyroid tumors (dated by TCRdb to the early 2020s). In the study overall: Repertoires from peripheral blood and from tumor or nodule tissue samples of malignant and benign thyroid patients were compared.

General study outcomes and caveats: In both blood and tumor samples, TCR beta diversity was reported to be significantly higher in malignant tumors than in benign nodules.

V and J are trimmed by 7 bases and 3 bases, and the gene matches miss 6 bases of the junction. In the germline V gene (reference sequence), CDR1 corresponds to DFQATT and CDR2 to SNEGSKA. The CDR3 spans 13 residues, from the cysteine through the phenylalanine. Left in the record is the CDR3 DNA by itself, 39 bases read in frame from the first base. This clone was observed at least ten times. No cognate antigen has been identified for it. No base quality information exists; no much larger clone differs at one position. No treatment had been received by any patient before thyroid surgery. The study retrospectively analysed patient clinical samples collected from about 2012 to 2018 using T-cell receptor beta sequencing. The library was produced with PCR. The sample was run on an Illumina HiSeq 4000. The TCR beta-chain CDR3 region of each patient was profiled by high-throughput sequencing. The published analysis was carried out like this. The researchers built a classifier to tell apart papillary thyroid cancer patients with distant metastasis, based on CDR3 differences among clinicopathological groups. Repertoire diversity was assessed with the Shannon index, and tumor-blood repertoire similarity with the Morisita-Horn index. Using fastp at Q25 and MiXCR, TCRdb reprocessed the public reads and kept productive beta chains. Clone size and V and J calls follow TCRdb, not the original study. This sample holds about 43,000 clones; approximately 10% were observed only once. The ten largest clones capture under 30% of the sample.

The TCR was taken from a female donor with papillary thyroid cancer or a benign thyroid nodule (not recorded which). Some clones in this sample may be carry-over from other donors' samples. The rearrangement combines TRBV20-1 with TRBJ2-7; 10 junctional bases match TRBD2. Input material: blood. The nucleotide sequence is TGCAGTGGCGAGGCTAGCGGGAGCTACGAGCAGTACTTC. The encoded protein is CSGEASGSYEQYF.